This entry features one TCR beta chain sequence. Clones were read by immunoSEQ multiplex PCR, and TCRdb kept only the in-frame ones, dropping some. The sample lists just over 80,000 clones; about 95% were seen once. This CDR3 is 14 amino acids long. Germline loops: CDR1 MNHNS, CDR2 SASEGT. Trimming at V came to 6 bases and at J to 8 bases, leaving 7 bases not matched to a gene. The data stem from a study of T cell changes during pregnancy in multiple sclerosis. This specimen consisted of peripheral blood, obtained in the second trimester of pregnancy. This receptor was taken from a female donor with multiple sclerosis, enrolled in a pregnancy study. The chain uses TRBV6-1 and TRBJ1-4; TRBD1 agrees at 9 bases. The CDR3 here is CASSTDRGSEKLFF. CDR3 sequence (DNA): TGTGCCAGCAGCACAGACAGGGGGAGCGAAAAACTGTTTTTT.